The 24 T cell receptor beta chains listed next were all sequenced from one sample in a study of human thymus T cells (dated by TCRdb to about 2020). Thymus tissue was collected as surgical resects that were removed during corrective cardiac surgery. The receptor library was made with the immunoSEQ multiplex PCR assay. Here the immuneACCESS table is served through TCRdb, limited to in-frame sequences with V and J called. Missing clones are a known gap in these copies; in checked studies unresolved V genes cover under half, and the rest lacks a known reason. In all, the sample holds roughly 130,000 clones, and just under 95% of those were seen once. Together, the top ten hold around 0.025% of the sample. The sample was thymus tissue. These receptors were taken from a boy younger than two with a congenital heart defect but otherwise immunologically healthy.

This chain connects TRBV19 to TRBJ2-2; D call uncertain. The CDR3 spans 14 residues. Trimming pared 6 bases from V and 5 bases from J, leaving 13 bases between. The germline V gene has CDR1 LNHDA and CDR2 SQIVND (reference sequence). As DNA, the CDR3 is TGTGCCAGTAGCATTGGACGGGTGACCGGGGAGCTGTTTTTT. Its translation: CASSIGRVTGELFF.

The chain uses TRBV29-1 and TRBJ1-2; D may be TRBD1 (5 bases). V lost 4 bases, J lost 0 bases, and 9 bases lay in between. Germline assignment: CDR1 SQVTM and CDR2 ANQGSEA. The CDR3 sequence is 13 residues long. CDR3 sequence reads: CSVVDSANYGYTF. CDR3 DNA: TGCAGCGTTGTCGACAGCGCTAACTATGGCTACACCTTC.

The rearrangement uses TRBV19 and TRBJ2-5, with 7 bases that match TRBD1. Germline V gene sequence: CDR1 LNHDA, CDR2 SQIVND (reference sequence). V lost 10 bases and J lost 2; bases outside the gene matches: 7. The CDR3 spans 13 residues. The CDR3 nucleotides read TGTGCCAACCAGACAGGGCCTCAAGAGACCCAGTACTTC. It translates to CANQTGPQETQYF.

V and J are TRBV20-1 and TRBJ1-2, with D uncertain. From germline, CDR1 is DFQATT and CDR2 SNEGSKA (reference sequence). The CDR3 covers 11 residues. Trimming left V 3 bases short and J 6 bases short, with 8 bases between. The CDR3 sequence: CSASRGNGYTF. The CDR3 DNA is TGCAGTGCTAGTAGAGGGAATGGCTACACCTTC.

This sequence joins TRBV2 and TRBJ1-6; D is ambiguous. Germline V gene lookup returns CDR1 SNHLY and CDR2 FYNNEI. This CDR3 has 17 amino acids. Trimming pared 3 bases from V and 5 bases from J, leaving 17 bases between. The DNA for the CDR3 is TGTGCCAGCAGTGAGCCGGGTCAGCAACCAGATAATTCACCCCTCCACTTT. Protein sequence: CASSEPGQQPDNSPLHF.

This chain joins TRBV4-2 and TRBJ1-6; a weak D match, TRBD1 (5 bases). Germline V gene lookup returns CDR1 LGHNA and CDR2 YNFKEQ. The CDR3 extends over 14 amino acids. V was clipped by 4 bases and J by 6 bases, with 10 bases between them. The DNA of the CDR3 is TGTGCCAGCAGCCCCGGGACTTTTAATTCACCCCTCCACTTT. It codes for CASSPGTFNSPLHF.

The chain recombines TRBV7-2 with TRBJ2-5; D is ambiguous. Trimming took off 5 bases at V and 1 base at J, with 11 bases between the two ends. The CDR3 is made up of 14 amino acids. The germline gives CDR1 SGHTA, CDR2 FQGNSA. CDR3 amino acids: CASSPGALQETQYF. Here the CDR3 DNA reads TGTGCCAGCAGCCCCGGAGCCCTCCAAGAGACCCAGTACTTC.

The rearrangement joins TRBV4-3 to TRBJ2-5; D may correspond to TRBD1 or TRBD2 (5 bases each). This CDR3 contains 15 residues. V gave up 1 base and J gave up 2 bases, with 11 bases separating them. CDR1 is LGHNA, CDR2 YSLEER, per germline. Here the CDR3 reads CASSQGPGPQETQYF. The CDR3 DNA reads TGCGCCAGCAGCCAAGGTCCGGGACCACAAGAGACCCAGTACTTC.

The rearrangement links TRBV27 to TRBJ1-6, with D unclear. The CDR3 totals 15 residues. Trimming pared 3 bases from V and 2 bases from J, leaving 8 bases between. The germline V gene encodes CDR1 MNHEY and CDR2 SMNVEV (reference sequence). The CDR3 DNA follows: TGTGCCAGCAGTTTTACACGGGCCTATAATTCACCCCTCCACTTT. Translated: CASSFTRAYNSPLHF.

About this clone: Sequence at one end of the junction differs from germline and may be a read error. V gene TRBV5-1 combines with J gene TRBJ2-5; 10 bases align to TRBD2. Germline V lookup: CDR1 SGHRS, CDR2 YFSETQ. This CDR3 comprises 19 residues. The CDR3 DNA reads TGCGCCAGCAACTTGGGTTGGACTAGCGGACTTAAGAAAAAAGAGACCCAGTACTTC. Protein product: CASNLGWTSGLKKKETQYF.

This chain joins TRBV12-5 and TRBJ1-4; TRBD1 aligns across 10 bases. CDR1 and CDR2 from the germline V gene are LGHNT and FRNRAP. This CDR3 has 18 residues. Unmatched junction bases numbered 12, after V lost 2 bases and J lost 6 bases. In nucleotides, the CDR3 is TGTGCTAGTGGTTTGTCCCCGACAGGGGGCCGTTTAGATGAAAAACTGTTTTTT. Its translation is CASGLSPTGGRLDEKLFF.

The chain employs TRBV2 and TRBJ2-3; no reliable D call. The CDR3 contains 11 residues. Germline CDR1 and CDR2: SNHLY and FYNNEI. V lost 3 bases and J lost 2, with 0 bases in between. In DNA form, the CDR3 reads TGTGCCAGCAGTGACACAGATACGCAGTATTTT. Translated, it gives CASSDTDTQYF.

CDR3 sequence: CASSGRGGSDTIYF. CDR3 DNA: TGTGCCAGCAGTGGTCGCGGAGGGTCGGACACCATATATTTT. The V and J genes are TRBV6-4 and TRBJ1-3; D is ambiguous. Trimming removed 4 bases from V and 8 bases from J, with 15 bases in between. The CDR3 length is 14 residues. Germline loops: CDR1 MRHNA, CDR2 SNTAGT.

The rearrangement links TRBV6-5 to TRBJ2-1; 7 nucleotides agree with TRBD1. The germline CDR1 and CDR2 sequences are MNHEY and SVGAGI. The V segment lost 7 bases and the J segment 1 base; nucleotides outside the gene matches: 7. This CDR3 is 15 amino acids long. The CDR3: CASKAQGQSYNEQFF. The CDR3 coding sequence is TGTGCCAGCAAAGCCCAGGGACAGTCCTACAATGAGCAGTTCTTC.

The chain has TRBV11-2 and TRBJ2-1, with 9 nucleotides matching TRBD1. This CDR3 is built from 15 residues. The junction had 3 bases not matched to a gene; V was cut back by 4 bases and J by 2 bases. The germline CDR1 and CDR2 sequences are SGHAT and FQNNGV. CDR3: CASSSRDRAYNEQFF. The CDR3 DNA reads TGTGCCAGCAGCTCCCGGGACAGGGCCTACAATGAGCAGTTCTTC.

V gene TRBV18 combines with J gene TRBJ2-5, with TRBD1 as a possible D gene (5 bases). The V end was cut by 4 bases, the J end by 5 bases, with 14 bases between. Germline V gives CDR1 KGHSH, CDR2 LQKENI. The CDR3 is 14 residues long. The CDR3 is CASSLETDRETQYF. The CDR3 DNA reads TGTGCCAGCTCACTCGAGACAGACCGGGAGACCCAGTACTTC.

The rearrangement uses TRBV20-1 and TRBJ2-7; D gene ambiguous. CDR1 and CDR2 (germline): DFQATT, SNEGSKA (reference sequence). There are 11 residues in the CDR3. V was shortened by 6 bases and J by 4 bases, with 10 bases between the two germline ends. CDR3: CSANQAYEQYF. The DNA of the CDR3 is TGCAGTGCAAACCAGGCGTACGAGCAGTACTTC.

This chain uses TRBV5-5 with TRBJ1-3; perhaps TRBD1 as D (5 bases). Germline CDR1 SGHKS, CDR2 YYEKEE (reference sequence). The CDR3 loop spans 16 amino acids. Trimming shortened V by 4 bases and J by 0 bases, and 14 bases separated the two germline ends. The CDR3 DNA is TGTGCCAGCAGCCGCCCGCCGGGGACCTCTGGAAACACCATATATTTT. Translated: CASSRPPGTSGNTIYF.

The chain combines TRBV6-5 with TRBJ1-1; a possible D gene is TRBD1 (6 bases). The germline V gene encodes CDR1 MNHEY and CDR2 SVGAGI. The CDR3 spans 15 residues. The V end lost 2 bases, the J end lost 2 bases, and 12 bases lay between the germline ends. The CDR3 nucleotides are TGTGCCAGCAGTTACGAACAGGGCCCTAACACTGAAGCTTTCTTT. Residues: CASSYEQGPNTEAFF.

The chain links TRBV27 to TRBJ2-3, with D possibly matching TRBD2 (7 bases). V lost 6 bases and J lost 2, with 15 bases in between. CDR3 length: 15 residues. Germline CDR1 MNHEY, CDR2 SMNVEV (reference sequence). As DNA, the CDR3 is TGTGCCAGCAGGCCGGGGGGCCTGACCACAGATACGCAGTATTTT. It specifies CASRPGGLTTDTQYF.

DNA for the CDR3: TGCGCCAGCAGCTTGGAGGGGACTTCCTCCACCCGCACAGATACGCAGTATTTT. It is translated as CASSLEGTSSTRTDTQYF. The chain recombines TRBV5-1 with TRBJ2-3, with a tentative D call TRBD2 (6 bases). V gave up 0 bases and J gave up 1 base, with 18 bases separating them. The length of the CDR3 is 18 residues. Germline values: CDR1 SGHRS, CDR2 YFSETQ.

This clone was detected only once. As the CDR3 is not closed by the conserved phenylalanine or tryptophan, this likely results from a read error. It is unclear where the CDR3 begins or ends on the DNA, so no DNA is shown, and the CDR3 is as TCRdb lists it. This chain joins TRBV28 and TRBJ1-2. The germline V gene encodes CDR1 MDHEN and CDR2 SYDVKM. The CDR3 is made up of 18 amino acids, end residues included. CDR3 sequence: CASSPGGWIKGHGYTFGS.

This chain joins TRBV7-2 and TRBJ2-7, with unresolved D. CDR3 length equals 12 residues. The germline V gene encodes CDR1 SGHTA and CDR2 FQGNSA. The V gene lost 5 bases and the J gene lost 2 bases, with 7 bases spanning the gap. The CDR3 DNA reads as TGTGCCAGCAGCCCGGACGCCTACGAGCAGTACTTC. Amino acid sequence: CASSPDAYEQYF.

The chain uses TRBV19 and TRBJ2-5, with D tentatively TRBD1 (5 bases). Germline V gene lookup returns CDR1 LNHDA and CDR2 SQIVND (reference sequence). The V end lost 5 bases, the J end lost 1 base, and 8 bases lay between the germline ends. The CDR3 contains 13 residues. CDR3 nucleotide sequence: TGTGCCAGTAGTGAAGGGGTCCAAGAGACCCAGTACTTC. It encodes CASSEGVQETQYF.